This T cell receptor beta chain is drawn from a study of blood T cell repertoires in COVID-19. The method was immunoSEQ multiplex PCR; TCRdb's version includes in-frame clones alone and lacks a portion of them. The sample lists 350,000 or so clones; around 87% were seen once. Material for sequencing was peripheral blood. This receptor was identified in a woman aged 25 to 39 with COVID-19, enrolled during active disease.

The CDR3, as DNA: TGTGCCAGCTCACCACAAGGGGGAGAGACCCAGTACTTC. Residues: CASSPQGGETQYF. This chain joins TRBV18 and TRBJ2-5; a weak D match, TRBD1 (6 bases). Germline CDR1 is KGHSH and CDR2 is LQKENI. The CDR3 contains 13 residues. V gave up 1 base and J gave up 4 bases, with 7 bases separating them.